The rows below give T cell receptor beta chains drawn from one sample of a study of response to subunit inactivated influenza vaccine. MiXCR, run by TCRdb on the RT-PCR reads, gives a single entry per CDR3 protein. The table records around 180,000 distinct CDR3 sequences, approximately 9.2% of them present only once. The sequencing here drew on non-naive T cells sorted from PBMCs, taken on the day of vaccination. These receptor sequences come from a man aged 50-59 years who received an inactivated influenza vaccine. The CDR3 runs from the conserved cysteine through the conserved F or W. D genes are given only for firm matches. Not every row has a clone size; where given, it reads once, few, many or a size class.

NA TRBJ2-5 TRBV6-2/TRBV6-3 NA TGTGCCAGCAGTTGGGTCCAGGGAAGAGAGACCCAGTACTTC CASSWVQGRETQYF
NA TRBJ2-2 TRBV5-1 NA TGCGCCAGCAGCGCCCGCGGGAACACCGGGGAGCTGTTTTTT CASSARGNTGELFF
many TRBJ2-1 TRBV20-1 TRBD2 TGCAGTGCTTCTAGCGGGAGGGCCTGGAATGAGCAGTTCTTC CSASSGRAWNEQFF
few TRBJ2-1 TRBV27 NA TGTGCCAGCAAATCCCTGGCTTGGCTGGGTAGCGGTAACAATGAGCAGTTCTTC CASKSLAWLGSGNNEQFF
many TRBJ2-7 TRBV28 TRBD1 TGTGCTACTCGGACAGGGGGCTACGAGCAGTACTTC CATRTGGYEQYF
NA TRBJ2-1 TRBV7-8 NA TGTGCCAGCAGCTTAGTGTTGTCAGGACTGGCCTACAATGAGCAGTTCTTC CASSLVLSGLAYNEQFF
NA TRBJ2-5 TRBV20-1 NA TGCAGTGCTGAGGTTGCAGGGTTGGAGACCCAGTACTTC CSAEVAGLETQYF
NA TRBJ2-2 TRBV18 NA TGTGCCAGCTCAGTGGAAGGGACCGGGGAGCTGTTTTTT CASSVEGTGELFF
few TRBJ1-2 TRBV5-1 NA TGCGCCAGCAGCCCCCCTCTCGGAAATTATGGCTACACCTTC CASSPPLGNYGYTF
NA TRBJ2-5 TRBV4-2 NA TGTGCCAGCAGCCAAGGACTGGAAGAGACCCAGTACTTC CASSQGLEETQYF
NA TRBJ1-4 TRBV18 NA TGTGCCAGCTCACCGGGGCAGCCGAATGAAAAACTGTTTTTT CASSPGQPNEKLFF
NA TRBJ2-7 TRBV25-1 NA TGTGCCAGCAGTACTCAGGGGGGAATCGACGAGCAGTACTTC CASSTQGGIDEQYF
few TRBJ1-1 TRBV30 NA TGTGCCTGGAGTGGGACAATTAACACTGAAGCTTTCTTT CAWSGTINTEAFF
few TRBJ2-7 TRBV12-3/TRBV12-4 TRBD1 TGTGCCAGCAGTTTAGCCTTAACAGGGGACACCTACGAGCAGTACTTC CASSLALTGDTYEQYF
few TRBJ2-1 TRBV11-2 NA TGTGCCAGCAGCTTAGAGGCACAGGCCAATGAGCAGTTCTTC CASSLEAQANEQFF
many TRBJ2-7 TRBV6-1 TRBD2 TGTGCCAGCAGTGAAGGGGGCGGGAGTGAGTACTTC CASSEGGGSEYF
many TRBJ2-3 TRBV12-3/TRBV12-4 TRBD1 TGTGCCAGCAGTGGGGGGACAGGGAGACCAGATACGCAGTATTTT CASSGGTGRPDTQYF
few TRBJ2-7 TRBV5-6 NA TGTGCCAGCAGCTTGGGGACAAACCGGGAGTTCTCCTACGAGCAGTACTTC CASSLGTNREFSYEQYF
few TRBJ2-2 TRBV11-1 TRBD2 TGTGCCAGCAGCAGACCAGGAGGGACTAGCGGGAGAGCGAACACCGGGGAGCTGTTTTTT CASSRPGGTSGRANTGELFF
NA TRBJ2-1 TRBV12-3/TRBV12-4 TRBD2 TGTGCCAGCAGTTTGACTAGCGGGAGAGGTGAGCAGTTCTTC CASSLTSGRGEQFF
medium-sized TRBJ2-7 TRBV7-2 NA TGTGCCAGCAGACGACAGGCGACCTACGAGCAGTACTTC CASRRQATYEQYF
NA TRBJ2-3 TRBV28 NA TGTGCCAGCAGCCCCCGGTGGGAGTACACAGATACGCAGTATTTT CASSPRWEYTDTQYF
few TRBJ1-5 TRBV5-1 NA TGCGCCAGCAGCTTGGGACTTAATCAGCCCCAGCATTTT CASSLGLNQPQHF
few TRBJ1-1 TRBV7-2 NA TGTGCCAGCAGCTCGCTCCCAGGGTTAACTGAAGCTTTCTTT CASSSLPGLTEAFF
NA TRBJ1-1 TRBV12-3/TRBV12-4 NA TGTGCCAGCAGTTTTGGGTGGGGGACTGAAGCTTTCTTT CASSFGWGTEAFF
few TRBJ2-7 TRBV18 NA TGTGCCAGCTCACCACAGGGGCTCGAGCAGTACTTC CASSPQGLEQYF
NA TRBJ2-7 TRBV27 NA TGTGCCAGCAGTCTAAGGGGCGAGCAGTACTTC CASSLRGEQYF
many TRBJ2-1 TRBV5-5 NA TGTGCCAGCCGTTTCAGGGGACAAAACAATGAGCAGTTCTTC CASRFRGQNNEQFF
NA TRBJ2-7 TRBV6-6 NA TGTGCCAGCAGTCTCCCTCCGAGTGCCGAGCAGTACTTC CASSLPPSAEQYF
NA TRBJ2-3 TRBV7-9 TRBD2 TGTGCCAGCAGCCGGACTAGCGGGGGGGCTTTGGCCGATACGCAGTATTTT CASSRTSGGALADTQYF
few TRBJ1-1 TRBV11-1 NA TGTGCCAGCAGCTTGGGACGGGAGAACACTGAAGCTTTCTTT CASSLGRENTEAFF